This TCR beta chain came from a study of shared T cell receptors in the human thymus (dated by TCRdb to about 2021). Concerning the study at large: The study examined how self-reactive, shared T-cell receptor alpha chains are generated in the human thymus.

The CDR3 runs 15 residues from the cysteine to the phenylalanine. Kept here is only the CDR3 DNA, which spans 45 bases and is read in frame from base 1. V is pared back by 1 base and J by 3 bases, with 13 bases lying between the germline termini. The germline V gene yields SGHTA for CDR1 and FQGNSA for CDR2. This clone has a single count. This clone's antigen is unknown. Per-base qualities were not stored, and no clone one base away is much larger. Library preparation used the immunoSEQ multiplex PCR assay. As stored in TCRdb, this immuneACCESS dataset retains in-frame rearrangements with V and J assigned. A fraction of the clones does not appear; measured against another copy, unresolved V genes explain less than half of the discrepancy, and the remainder lacks a known reason. This sample comprises hundreds of thousands of clones, more than 75% of them detected only once. Under 0.01% of the sample is held by the ten biggest clonotypes.

These data were also filed under a second study, of human thymus T cells. Drawing on the second study: Immunologically healthy infants undergoing open corrective cardiac surgery for congenital heart defects in Finland were used as donors. The thymus tissue came from surgical resects taken out during corrective cardiac surgery. Both the thymic and the peripheral blood repertoires appeared to show biased V and J gene segment usage. The related research found that thymic TCR repertoires overlapped highly between unrelated individuals. TCR alpha and beta repertoires from roughly 8 infant thymus samples and a few related peripheral blood samples were characterized in the study. The cohort included six male and a couple of female infants, with donor ages spanning 7 to 244 days. Thymocytes were released mechanically from tissue and stored at -70 °C as pellets of 10-30 million cells. A QIAsymphony instrument was used to extract genomic DNA from the frozen cell pellets. The immunoSEQ multiplex PCR assay was used to amplify the TCRB and TCRAD loci from a standardized quantity of quality-controlled genomic DNA. The V(D)J region was spanned by amplicons of a length sufficient to cover the CDR3 and to identify V and J genes. Amplicon sequencing was performed on an Illumina platform through the commercial immunoSEQ service. Corrections for primer bias and sequencing errors followed previously described methods, while TCRAD and TCRB definitions were based on the IMGT database. Analysis of the repertoires was done with immunoSEQ Analyzer 3.0 and VDJTools and included basic statistics, V/J segment usage, diversity estimates, rarefaction and pairwise overlap. Diversity was estimated with Chao1, ChaoE, Efron-Thisted, Shannon and inverse Simpson indices, and also on datasets down-sampled to the smallest sample. For repertoire overlap, CDR3 nucleotide sequence, V gene and J gene had to match strictly, and clustering was done by Jaccard-based multidimensional scaling. Thymus samples yielded on average approximately 840,000 unique TCRB clonotypes, compared with some 89,000 from blood samples.

The sequence came from a boy under three years old with a congenital heart defect. Donor details come from another sample of the same person, matched by shared clones. Sequenced input: thymocytes. The chain was built from TRBV7-2 and TRBJ2-7, and perhaps TRBD2 as D gene, on 5 matching bases. The sequenced DNA is TGTGCCAGCAGCTTAGGGCGCGGGCTTCGCTACGAGCAGTACTTC. Its product reads: CASSLGRGLRYEQYF.